Following are 15 T cell receptor beta chains from one sample sequenced in a study of vaccination effects on CD4 cells after COVID-19. The antigens for these receptors are not known. Scientists isolated CD4+ T cells after an approximately ten-day culture period ended. Data came from immunoSEQ multiplex PCR; TCRdb stores just in-frame clones and leaves some out. The sample contains roughly 50,000 clones, approximately 70% of which appear only once. This specimen was CD4+ T cells from PBMCs cultured without peptide, taken before COVID-19 vaccination. These receptors all stem from a human donor who received a COVID-19 vaccine.

The V gene is TRBV11-2, the J gene TRBJ1-6, with D maybe TRBD1 (5 bases). Germline CDR1 reads SGHAT; CDR2 reads FQNNGV. Trimming pared 0 bases from V and 7 bases from J, leaving 10 bases between. The CDR3 has 15 residues. In DNA, the CDR3 is TGTGCCAGCAGCTTAGAGCCAGGGTCGAATTCACCCCTCCACTTT. Protein product: CASSLEPGSNSPLHF.

This clone was detected only once. The chain combines TRBV19 with TRBJ2-5; 9 positions match TRBD1. The CDR3 totals 15 residues. The ends lost 4 bases at V and 1 base at J; junction bases unmatched: 4. Germline V gene data show CDR1 as LNHDA and CDR2 as SQIVND (reference sequence). CDR3 protein: CASSTGQGPQETQYF. For the CDR3, the DNA is TGTGCCAGTAGTACGGGACAGGGCCCCCAAGAGACCCAGTACTTC.

This clone was observed a handful of times. The chain joins TRBV5-4 to TRBJ1-5; possibly TRBD1 for D (6 bases). V lost 2 bases, J lost 3 bases, and 12 bases lay in between. CDR1 and CDR2 (germline): SGHNT, YYREEE (reference sequence). The CDR3 length is 15 residues. The CDR3 bases are TGTGCCAGCAGCTTCGGGGGGCAGGTCAATCAGCCCCAGCATTTT. Protein product: CASSFGGQVNQPQHF.

The J gene is TRBJ1-2, the V gene TRBV6-5, with TRBD1 matching over 8 bases. Germline assignment: CDR1 MNHEY and CDR2 SVGAGI. The CDR3 has 14 amino acids. V gave up 7 bases and J gave up 7 bases; unmatched junction bases: 11. CDR3 nucleotide sequence: TGTGCCAGCAACCCGGCGAGGACAGGGCTTGGCTACACCTTC. It specifies CASNPARTGLGYTF.

This chain uses TRBV5-4 with TRBJ1-1, with D uncertain. Germline CDR1 is SGHNT and CDR2 is YYREEE (reference sequence). The CDR3 runs 14 residues. Trimming took 0 bases from V and 2 from J, leaving 8 bases between them. The CDR3 protein is CASSLGRFNTEAFF. DNA for the CDR3: TGTGCCAGCAGCTTGGGCAGGTTTAACACTGAAGCTTTCTTT. The full variable domain, rest sourced from reference TRBV5-4 and TRBJ1-1, is ETGVTQSPTHLIKTRGQQVTLRCSSQSGHNTVSWYQQALGQGPQFIFQYYREEENGRGNFPPRFSGLQFPNYSSELNVNALELDDSALYLCASSLGRFNTEAFFGQGTRLTVV.

This chain connects TRBV7-9 to TRBJ2-7, with TRBD2 as a possible D gene (5 bases). Trimming removed 11 bases from V and 0 bases from J, with 17 bases in between. The germline CDR1 and CDR2 sequences are SEHNR and FQNEAQ (reference sequence). The CDR3 has 14 amino acids. The CDR3 region is CAGGRGGSSYEQYF. The CDR3 DNA reads TGTGCCGGTGGCCGGGGTGGCAGCTCCTACGAGCAGTACTTC.

The chain uses TRBV27 and TRBJ2-7; D gene uncertain. The CDR3 spans 14 residues. V lost 3 bases to trimming and J lost 5 bases, with 14 bases between them. The germline CDR1 and CDR2 sequences are MNHEY and SMNVEV (reference sequence). This CDR3 is CASSFGTKSHEQYF. For the CDR3, the DNA is TGTGCCAGCAGTTTTGGTACGAAAAGCCACGAGCAGTACTTC.

The J gene is TRBJ2-1, the V gene TRBV4-2; no clear D. Between the trimmed V and J ends, which lost 1 base and 5 bases, there was a span of 6 bases. CDR3 length equals 13 residues. In germline, CDR1 is LGHNA, CDR2 YNFKEQ. The CDR3 region has the DNA TGTGCCAGCAGCCAAGGGGTCAACAATGAGCAGTTCTTC. It specifies CASSQGVNNEQFF.

The sample holds a few counts of this clone. This chain connects TRBV30 to TRBJ1-6; 8 bases agree with TRBD1. Germline V gene sequence: CDR1 GTSNPN, CDR2 SVGIG (reference sequence). V lost 5 bases, J lost 7 bases, and 7 bases stayed unmatched. The length of the CDR3 is 14 residues. The DNA of the CDR3 is TGTGCCTGGGTCGACAGGGGATCCAATTCACCCCTCCACTTT. Its protein is CAWVDRGSNSPLHF.

The chain joins TRBV20-1 to TRBJ1-1; D unclear. Trimming removed 3 bases at V and 7 bases at J, with 9 bases between. The CDR3 totals 11 residues. CDR1 DFQATT and CDR2 SNEGSKA come from the germline V gene (reference sequence). The CDR3 is CSASRTVEAFF. Written as DNA, the CDR3 is TGCAGTGCTAGCCGGACCGTTGAAGCTTTCTTT.

The rearrangement links TRBV28 to TRBJ2-7; 9 nucleotides agree with TRBD1. Germline V CDR1 and CDR2: MDHEN, SYDVKM. The CDR3 loop spans 14 amino acids. V was clipped by 8 bases and J by 3 bases; unmatched bases: 8. CDR3 nucleotide sequence: TGTGCCAGCCATAGACAGGGGGATCGCTACGAGCAGTACTTC. Protein sequence: CASHRQGDRYEQYF.

This clone was found a few times. This chain uses TRBV23-1 with TRBJ1-2; tentative D call: TRBD1 (6 bases). TRBV23-1 is assigned to the ORF class and has an uncertain function. V gave up 0 bases and J gave up 1 base, with 12 bases separating them. This CDR3 spans 16 amino acids. CDR3 coding DNA: TGCGCCAGCAGTCAATCTTACAGGGCCTTTAACTATGGCTACACCTTC. Encoded protein: CASSQSYRAFNYGYTF.

This clone was detected a few times. The rearrangement joins TRBV4-1 to TRBJ1-1; D is uncertain. Germline V lookup: CDR1 MGHRA, CDR2 YSYEKL. V was clipped by 1 base and J by 6 bases, with 9 bases between them. The CDR3 runs 13 residues. The CDR3 reads CASSQGRKAEAFF. CDR3 bases: TGCGCCAGCAGCCAAGGGAGGAAGGCTGAAGCTTTCTTT.

In nucleotides, the CDR3 is TGCGCCAGCAGCTTAGCTAACACTGAAGCTTTCTTT. This encodes CASSLANTEAFF. The chain uses TRBV5-1 and TRBJ1-1; no clear D gene. The CDR3 loop spans 12 amino acids. V was clipped by 2 bases and J by 2 bases, with 4 bases between them. Looked up from germline, CDR1 is SGHRS and CDR2 is YFSETQ.

The chain links TRBV12-5 to TRBJ1-5; tentatively, D is TRBD1 (5 bases). Germline-derived CDR1 and CDR2 are LGHNT and FRNRAP. CDR3 length equals 13 residues. Trimming removed 7 bases from V and 6 bases from J, with 13 bases in between. CDR3 sequence reads: CASAARGGQPQHF. CDR3 nucleotides: TGTGCTAGTGCCGCAAGGGGCGGTCAGCCCCAGCATTTT.